This TCR beta chain was sequenced during a study of T cells after yellow fever vaccination. As TCR cDNA was made by 5'RACE template switching, a universal primer site and UMIs were added. From the 5' RACE reads, TCRdb called clonotypes with MiXCR, one entry per CDR3 protein. The sample lists fewer than 400,000 distinct CDR3 sequences, about 11% occurring once. As for this clonotype: Its matching antigen is unknown.

With V trimmed by 4 bases and J by 4 bases, 12 bases remained unmatched. This CDR3 is built from 17 residues. Germline V gene data show CDR1 as SGHRS and CDR2 as YFSETQ. Broader study findings: Clonotype sharing between CD4 and CD8 compartments was small. Post-booster reappearance was seen for most primary-vaccination clones (about 96% CD4, 88% CD8). Weaker overall was a secondary response that nonetheless peaked faster, on day 5 versus 15.

Sequenced here: CD4+ T cells sorted from PBMCs, sampled 45 days after the yellow fever booster vaccination. The rearrangement uses TRBV5-1 and TRBJ2-2; 8 bases line up with TRBD2. This receptor was taken from a man younger than 35 who received the YFV17D yellow fever vaccine. CDR3 sequence reads: CASSTDPGLVGTGELFF. The CDR3 nucleotides are TGCGCCAGCAGCACGGACCCGGGACTAGTTGGCACCGGGGAGCTGTTTTTT.